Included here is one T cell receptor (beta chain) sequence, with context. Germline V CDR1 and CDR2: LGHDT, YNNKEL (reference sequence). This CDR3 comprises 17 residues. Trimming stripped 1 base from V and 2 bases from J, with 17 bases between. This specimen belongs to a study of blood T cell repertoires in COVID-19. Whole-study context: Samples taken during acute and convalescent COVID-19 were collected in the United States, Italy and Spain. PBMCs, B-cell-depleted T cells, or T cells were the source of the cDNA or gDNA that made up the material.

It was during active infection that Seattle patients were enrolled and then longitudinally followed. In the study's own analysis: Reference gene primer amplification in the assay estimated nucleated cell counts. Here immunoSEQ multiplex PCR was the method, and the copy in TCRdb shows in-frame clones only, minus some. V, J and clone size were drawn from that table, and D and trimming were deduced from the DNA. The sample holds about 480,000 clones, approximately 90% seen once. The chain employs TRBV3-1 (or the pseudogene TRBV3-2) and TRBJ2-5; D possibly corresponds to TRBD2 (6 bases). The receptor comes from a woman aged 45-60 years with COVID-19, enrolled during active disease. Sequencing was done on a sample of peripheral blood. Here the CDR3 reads CASSQVSRGTWQETQYF. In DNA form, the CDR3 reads TGTGCCAGCAGCCAAGTATCTCGGGGGACTTGGCAAGAGACCCAGTACTTC.